Listed here are 29 T cell receptor beta chains from one sample, sequenced in a study of cytomegalovirus exposure and HLA in healthy donors. The data were produced by immunoSEQ multiplex PCR, yet TCRdb's version contains in-frame clones alone and is incomplete. This sample has about 140,000 clones; around four fifths occur once, and the top ten carry around 1.4%. Sequences were obtained from PBMCs. Every receptor here comes from a woman aged 25-40 years in good health and CMV-seronegative.

This chain joins TRBV10-3 and TRBJ1-2; possibly TRBD1 for D (6 bases). Germline CDR1 and CDR2: ENHRY and SYGVKD. Trimming took off 0 bases at V and 4 bases at J, with 18 bases between the two ends. CDR3 length: 17 amino acids. In DNA form, the CDR3 reads TGTGCCATCAGTGAGTCGGATGTCTGGGGGCTAGGCTATGGCTACACCTTC. It specifies CAISESDVWGLGYGYTF.

The gene calls are TRBV7-8 and TRBJ1-6, with TRBD1 matching over 9 bases. Trimming removed 0 bases from V and 7 bases from J; junction bases left unmatched: 1. Germline assignment: CDR1 SGHVS and CDR2 FQNEAQ. CDR3 length: 15 residues. The CDR3 bases are TGTGCCAGCAGCTTAGCCGGGACAGGGAATTCACCCCTCCACTTT. Its translation: CASSLAGTGNSPLHF.

The gene calls are TRBV18 and TRBJ1-3, with TRBD1 as a possible D gene (5 bases). Germline V CDR1 and CDR2: KGHSH, LQKENI. The CDR3 runs to 16 residues. Trimming removed 3 bases from V and 3 bases from J, with 15 bases in between. The CDR3 region is CASSPQRGSGGNTIYF. Written as DNA, the CDR3 is TGTGCCAGCTCACCTCAAAGGGGCTCAGGTGGAAACACCATATATTTT.

The chain combines TRBV5-1 with TRBJ2-6, with 9 bases fitting TRBD2. J gave up 1 base and V 4 bases, and 3 bases lay outside the gene matches. From germline, CDR1 is SGHRS and CDR2 YFSETQ. The CDR3 is 16 amino acids. CDR3 coding DNA: TGCGCCAGCAGCACGGGACTAGCTTCTGGGGCCAACGTCCTGACTTTC. Its protein product is CASSTGLASGANVLTF. Combining the CDR3 with reference TRBV5-1 and TRBJ2-6 gives the whole variable domain KAGVTQTPRYLIKTRGQQVTLSCSPISGHRSVSWYQQTPGQGLQFLFEYFSETQRNKGNFPGRFSGRQFSNSRSEMNVSTLELGDSALYLCASSTGLASGANVLTFGAGSRLTVL.

The chain has TRBV7-9 and TRBJ2-2; a weak D match, TRBD1 (7 bases). CDR3 length equals 17 residues. Trimming took 0 bases from V and 5 from J, leaving 16 bases between them. Germline CDR1 is SEHNR and CDR2 is FQNEAQ (reference sequence). The CDR3 coding sequence is TGTGCCAGCAGCTTAGCCTTCCCAGGGGGAGGTACCGGGGAGCTGTTTTTT. Its protein is CASSLAFPGGGTGELFF.

This rearrangement joins TRBV5-1 to TRBJ1-3, with 7 bases matching TRBD1. Looked up from germline, CDR1 is SGHRS and CDR2 is YFSETQ. The CDR3 loop spans 15 amino acids. The V and J ends lost 4 bases and 0 bases, in that order; junction bases with no gene match: 4. Written as DNA, the CDR3 is TGCGCCAGCAGCGTTGGGACAGCCTCTGGAAACACCATATATTTT. This codes for CASSVGTASGNTIYF.

This clone has only a few counts. The chain links TRBV7-2 to TRBJ1-6; 7 nucleotides agree with TRBD1. CDR1 and CDR2 (germline): SGHTA, FQGNSA. The V gene end was trimmed by 5 bases and the J gene end by 8 bases; junction bases not matched to a gene: 3. CDR3 length: 13 amino acids. The CDR3 DNA sequence: TGTGCCAGCAGCACAGACAGGGATTCACCCCTCCACTTT. It codes for CASSTDRDSPLHF.

The genes are TRBV4-2 and TRBJ2-2; 8 bases align to TRBD2. V lost 4 bases and J lost 3; bases outside the gene matches: 7. The CDR3 is 16 residues long. Germline CDR1 and CDR2: LGHNA and YNFKEQ. CDR3 sequence reads: CASSPSTSGDTGELFF. The CDR3 DNA follows: TGTGCCAGCAGCCCATCAACTAGCGGCGACACCGGGGAGCTGTTTTTT.

In DNA, the CDR3 is TGCGCCAGCAGCCAAGTGGCCTTACAGGGGGCCGGGGGCTACACCTTC. Protein sequence: CASSQVALQGAGGYTF. V and J are TRBV4-1 and TRBJ1-2; 9 bases are shared with TRBD1. With V trimmed by 1 base and J by 8 bases, 11 bases remained unmatched. The CDR3 is 16 amino acids. Germline values: CDR1 MGHRA, CDR2 YSYEKL.

In its sample, this clone was seen many times. The CDR3 region is CASSRMVGQPYGYTF. Written as DNA, the CDR3 is TGTGCCAGTAGCCGGATGGTTGGACAGCCCTATGGCTACACCTTC. V and J are TRBV19 and TRBJ1-2; D is perhaps TRBD1 (6 bases). Germline V gene sequence: CDR1 LNHDA, CDR2 SQIVND (reference sequence). Trimming stripped 6 bases from V and 4 bases from J, with 18 bases between. This CDR3 contains 15 residues.

V is TRBV25-1 and J is TRBJ2-2, with 10 bases aligning to TRBD1. J gave up 6 bases and V 1 base, and 5 bases lay outside the gene matches. Per the germline V gene, CDR1 is MGHDK and CDR2 is SYGVNS. This CDR3 spans 16 amino acids. For the CDR3, the DNA is TGTGCCAGCAGTGAATCTAGGACAGGGGGTGCCGGGGAGCTGTTTTTT. Its protein is CASSESRTGGAGELFF.

The genes are TRBV19 and TRBJ1-5, with a weak D call TRBD1 (5 bases). The CDR3 has 13 amino acids. V dropped 6 bases and J dropped 4 bases, with 10 bases sitting between them. In germline, CDR1 is LNHDA, CDR2 SQIVND (reference sequence). CDR3 protein: CASSPRQNQPQHF. The CDR3 coding sequence is TGTGCCAGTAGCCCCCGACAGAATCAGCCCCAGCATTTT.

This clone is a singleton in its sample. This sequence joins TRBV7-3 and TRBJ2-1; D is perhaps TRBD1 (6 bases). The V gene's germline CDR1 is SGHTA and CDR2 FQGTGA. This CDR3 contains 15 residues. Trimming removed 5 bases at V and 0 bases at J, with 11 bases between. CDR3 sequence (DNA): TGTGCCAGCAGCCCCGACAGGAGCTCCTACAATGAGCAGTTCTTC. Translation: CASSPDRSSYNEQFF.

This chain connects TRBV6-5 to TRBJ2-7; 7 nucleotides align to TRBD1. The CDR3 spans 14 residues. J lost 0 bases, V lost 6 bases, and 5 bases had no gene match. Germline-derived CDR1 and CDR2 are MNHEY and SVGAGI. The CDR3 nucleotides are TGTGCCAGCAGATGGACAGGCCTCTCCTACGAGCAGTACTTC. Translation gives CASRWTGLSYEQYF.

This clone was picked up one time. This chain links TRBV6-6 with TRBJ1-6; no clear D gene. V gave up 3 bases and J gave up 4 bases, with 7 bases separating them. CDR3 size: 14 residues. Germline loops: CDR1 MNHNY, CDR2 SVGAGI (reference sequence). The CDR3 region is CASSYLIYNSPLHF. The CDR3 nucleotides read TGTGCCAGCAGTTATCTTATATATAATTCACCCCTCCACTTT.

The chain combines TRBV29-1 with TRBJ2-1, with D possibly being TRBD2 (5 bases). CDR1 SQVTM and CDR2 ANQGSEA come from the germline V gene. The CDR3 is made up of 12 amino acids. V was trimmed by 6 bases and J by 4 bases, leaving 10 bases between them. The CDR3 loop reads CSVEDLYNEQFF. CDR3 bases: TGCAGCGTCGAGGACTTATACAATGAGCAGTTCTTC.

The chain's CDR3 is CASSQRGWQTLSYNSPLHF. CDR3 DNA: TGTGCCAGTAGCCAACGGGGGTGGCAGACGCTCTCCTATAATTCACCCCTCCACTTT. The chain carries TRBV19 and TRBJ1-6; perhaps TRBD1 as D (5 bases). V was shortened by 6 bases and J by 0 bases, with 21 bases between the two germline ends. In germline, CDR1 is LNHDA, CDR2 SQIVND (reference sequence). CDR3 length equals 19 residues.

The chain recombines TRBV27 with TRBJ1-2; 11 bases are shared with TRBD1. The CDR3 covers 16 residues. Unmatched junction bases numbered 5, after V lost 0 bases and J lost 5 bases. Per the germline V gene, CDR1 is MNHEY and CDR2 is SMNVEV (reference sequence). Written as DNA, the CDR3 is TGTGCCAGCAGTTTATCGGGACAGGGGGGAGGTTATGGCTACACCTTC. Translating gives CASSLSGQGGGYGYTF.

The chain carries TRBV6-5 and TRBJ2-2; D is ambiguous. Trimming took off 6 bases at V and 7 bases at J, with 6 bases between the two ends. Germline V gives CDR1 MNHEY, CDR2 SVGAGI. The CDR3 loop spans 11 amino acids. Here the CDR3 DNA reads TGTGCCAGCAGACGAGTCGGGGAGCTGTTTTTT. Translation gives CASRRVGELFF.

This rearrangement joins TRBV10-3 to TRBJ2-7; the match to TRBD1 covers 7 bases. The V and J ends lost 10 bases and 2 bases, in that order; junction bases with no gene match: 5. Per germline, CDR1 ENHRY and CDR2 SYGVKD. The length of the CDR3 is 12 residues. CDR3 protein: CASWDSPYEQYF. CDR3 nucleotide sequence: TGTGCCAGTTGGGACAGTCCCTACGAGCAGTACTTC.

This chain joins TRBV6-5 and TRBJ2-5, with D possibly matching TRBD1 (5 bases). Trimming stripped 7 bases from V and 5 bases from J, with 11 bases between. The CDR3 totals 12 residues. Germline V gives CDR1 MNHEY, CDR2 SVGAGI. CDR3 region: CASTRGGETQYF. The CDR3 region has the DNA TGTGCCAGCACTAGGGGTGGGGAGACCCAGTACTTC.

This chain joins TRBV28 and TRBJ1-6; D call uncertain. Germline CDR1 and CDR2: MDHEN and SYDVKM. The CDR3 runs 16 residues. V gave up 4 bases and J gave up 7 bases, with 17 bases separating them. This CDR3 is CASSSLSLVQNSPLHF. The CDR3 DNA follows: TGTGCCAGCAGTTCCCTAAGCCTGGTCCAAAATTCACCCCTCCACTTT. The full variable domain, rest sourced from reference TRBV28 and TRBJ1-6, is DVKVTQSSRYLVKRTGEKVFLECVQDMDHENMFWYRQDPGLGLRLIYFSYDVKMKEKGDIPEGYSVSREKKERFSLILESASTNQTSMYLCASSSLSLVQNSPLHFGNGTRLTVT.

V is TRBV11-1 and J is TRBJ1-2; 8 bases are shared with TRBD1. This CDR3 region has 15 residues. Germline loops: CDR1 SGHAT, CDR2 FQDESV (reference sequence). J gave up 4 bases and V 4 bases, and 8 bases lay outside the gene matches. DNA of the CDR3: TGTGCCAGCAGCTCCTACCCGGGACAGGCCTATGGCTACACCTTC. Its translation: CASSSYPGQAYGYTF.

The CDR3 DNA follows: TGTGCCAGCAGGCCCAATGCGGTAGAGCAGTACTTC. Its protein product is CASRPNAVEQYF. The V call is TRBV2, the J call TRBJ2-7, with D hard to call. V lost 6 bases and J lost 7, with 13 bases in between. The CDR3 is 12 residues long. CDR1 is SNHLY, CDR2 FYNNEI, per germline.

The V call is TRBV4-3, the J call TRBJ2-7; TRBD1 agrees at 7 bases. V shed 2 bases, J shed 4 bases, and the junction held 8 bases outside the gene matches. The CDR3 totals 15 residues. Germline V gene sequence: CDR1 LGHNA, CDR2 YSLEER. CDR3 in amino acids: CASSQSPGQSYEQYF. The CDR3 coding sequence is TGCGCCAGCAGCCAATCCCCGGGACAGAGTTACGAGCAGTACTTC.

V gene TRBV7-8 combines with J gene TRBJ2-1; 8 bases align to TRBD1. The CDR3 consists of 16 residues. Trimming removed 0 bases from V and 3 bases from J; junction bases left unmatched: 4. Germline lookup yields CDR1 SGHVS and CDR2 FQNEAQ. CDR3 sequence: CASSLAGQGHYNEQFF. CDR3 nucleotides: TGTGCCAGCAGCTTAGCAGGACAGGGACACTACAATGAGCAGTTCTTC.

This chain links TRBV29-1 with TRBJ1-1; perhaps TRBD1 as D (5 bases). V was shortened by 6 bases and J by 3 bases, with 11 bases between the two germline ends. CDR1 and CDR2 (germline): SQVTM, ANQGSEA. The CDR3 runs to 12 residues. In DNA, the CDR3 is TGCAGCGTCCTGGGGGGGGACACTGAAGCTTTCTTT. Translation: CSVLGGDTEAFF.

The chain has TRBV6-5 and TRBJ2-5, with TRBD2 matching 9 bases. V lost 1 base and J lost 10; bases outside the gene matches: 13. CDR1 and CDR2 from the germline V gene are MNHEY and SVGAGI. This CDR3 contains 16 residues. Here the CDR3 reads CASSYFGTSSQGGQYF. DNA for the CDR3: TGTGCCAGCAGTTACTTCGGGACTAGCTCCCAAGGGGGCCAGTACTTC.

The chain recombines TRBV6-5 with TRBJ1-2; tentative D call: TRBD1 (5 bases). With 0 bases removed from V and 7 bases from J, the gap between germline ends came to 12 bases. CDR1 is MNHEY and CDR2 is SVGAGI in the germline V gene. The length of the CDR3 is 14 residues. CDR3 nucleotides: TGTGCCAGCAGTTACTCGAGTTCGGGGGGTGGCTACACCTTC. Protein product: CASSYSSSGGGYTF.